The next 13 T cell receptor beta chains were all read from a single sample in a study of breast tumors, draining lymph nodes, adjacent tissues. Each CDR3 protein gets one entry after TCRdb re-called the multiplex PCR reads with MiXCR. The sample lists some 53,000 distinct CDR3 sequences; approximately 45% were seen once. The specimen sequenced was breast tumor tissue. The source of these receptors is a female donor with breast cancer. Some clones in this sample may be carry-over from other donors' samples.

This clonotype was recorded at least ten times. This chain uses TRBV6-2 or TRBV6-3 with TRBJ1-6; 10 bases align to TRBD1. Looked up from germline, CDR1 is MNHEY and CDR2 is SVGEGT. J gave up 12 bases and V 1 base, and 6 bases lay outside the gene matches. The CDR3 contains 15 residues. The CDR3 protein is CASSYYGQGVEPLHF. CDR3 DNA: TGTGCCAGCAGTTACTACGGACAGGGGGTGGAACCCCTCCACTTT.

The chain joins TRBV15 to TRBJ2-7; D call uncertain. CDR3 size: 12 residues. Germline V gene lookup returns CDR1 LNHNV and CDR2 YYDKDF (reference sequence). Deletions cut 0 bases from V and 5 bases from J, with 5 bases between. The CDR3 coding sequence is TGTGCCACCAGCAGAGATCAGCACGAGCAGTACTTC. It specifies CATSRDQHEQYF.

This clonotype was recorded many times. The chain combines TRBV20-1 with TRBJ1-2, with a possible D match to TRBD1 (5 bases). V lost 0 bases, J lost 4 bases, and 12 bases lay in between. The CDR3 totals 14 residues. Germline V gene lookup returns CDR1 DFQATT and CDR2 SNEGSKA (reference sequence). The CDR3 region has the DNA TGCAGTGCTAGAGAAGGAGCGGGGGGCTATGGCTACACCTTC. Translating it yields CSAREGAGGYGYTF.

This clonotype came up many times. The rearrangement uses TRBV7-8 and TRBJ1-5; D is perhaps TRBD1 (5 bases). Trimming took off 4 bases at V and 0 bases at J, with 16 bases between the two ends. The CDR3 covers 17 residues. From germline, CDR1 is SGHVS and CDR2 FQNEAQ. The CDR3 sequence is CASSSGALSDSNQPQHF. The CDR3 DNA sequence: TGTGCCAGCAGCTCCGGGGCCCTATCCGATAGCAATCAGCCCCAGCATTTT.

The rearrangement joins TRBV2 to TRBJ2-1; TRBD2 might be the D (5 bases). V was trimmed by 6 bases and J by 3 bases, leaving 9 bases between them. The CDR3 is made up of 13 amino acids. Germline assignment: CDR1 SNHLY and CDR2 FYNNEI. The CDR3 nucleotides read TGTGCCAGCAGCTCCGGGATCTACAATGAGCAGTTCTTC. It specifies CASSSGIYNEQFF.

In its sample, this clonotype was seen many times. This chain uses TRBV20-1 with TRBJ2-3, with D possibly matching TRBD1 (5 bases). Germline values: CDR1 DFQATT, CDR2 SNEGSKA (reference sequence). Trimming took off 1 base at V and 2 bases at J, with 28 bases between the two ends. The CDR3 spans 20 residues. In nucleotides, the CDR3 is TGCAGTGCTAGAGTACAAGGACATCCCACATTTGGCCCACCCACAGATACGCAGTATTTT. It translates to CSARVQGHPTFGPPTDTQYF.

This clonotype was counted ten times or more. CDR3 DNA sequence: TGTGCCAGCAGCCCGGCGGATGGGCTAGGGGGCTACACCTTC. Amino acids: CASSPADGLGGYTF. The J gene is TRBJ1-2, the V gene TRBV5-6; D unclear. V shed 4 bases and J shed 8 bases, with 18 bases lying between them. Per germline, CDR1 SGHDT and CDR2 YYEEEE. This CDR3 has 14 amino acids.

V usage is TRBV20-1 and J usage is TRBJ1-2, with TRBD1 matching 9 bases. V was clipped by 5 bases and J by 7 bases; unmatched bases: 11. The CDR3 spans 14 residues. CDR1 DFQATT and CDR2 SNEGSKA come from the germline V gene (reference sequence). CDR3 sequence reads: CSADSGTGLAGYTF. The CDR3 nucleotides read TGCAGTGCTGACAGCGGGACAGGGCTGGCTGGCTACACCTTC.

Many counts were recorded for this clonotype. The V call is TRBV5-6, the J call TRBJ2-3; 9 bases map to TRBD1. The CDR3 is 13 residues long. Germline V CDR1 and CDR2: SGHDT, YYEEEE. With 3 bases clipped from V and 5 bases from J, the junction kept 1 base outside the gene matches. CDR3 coding DNA: TGTGCCAGCAGCTGGGACAGGGTAGATACGCAGTATTTT. Its translation is CASSWDRVDTQYF.

This clonotype was seen many times. This rearrangement joins TRBV4-1 to TRBJ1-5; D remains ambiguous. CDR3 length equals 13 residues. V lost 5 bases, J lost 3 bases, and 8 bases lay in between. Germline values: CDR1 MGHRA, CDR2 YSYEKL. In DNA, the CDR3 is TGCGCCAGCAGCTACGGGTACAATCAGCCCCAGCATTTT. Protein sequence: CASSYGYNQPQHF.

In this sample, this clonotype turned up many times. The chain joins TRBV20-1 to TRBJ2-1, with a weak D call TRBD2 (5 bases). Germline-derived CDR1 and CDR2 are DFQATT and SNEGSKA (reference sequence). This CDR3 is built from 13 residues. V lost 2 bases and J lost 3, with 8 bases in between. CDR3 nucleotide sequence: TGCAGTGCTAGATACAGCGGCTACAATGAGCAGTTCTTC. This codes for CSARYSGYNEQFF.

Turning to this clonotype: An end of the junction differs from the germline gene, which may be a read error. The V call is TRBV5-5, the J call TRBJ2-7, with 10 positions matching TRBD1. Germline V gene sequence: CDR1 SGHKS, CDR2 YYEKEE (reference sequence). This CDR3 has 15 amino acids. DNA of the CDR3: TGTGCCAGCAGGCGTGGGACAGGGGCTAACTACAAGCAGTACTTC. Its protein product is CASRRGTGANYKQYF.

The chain has TRBV20-1 and TRBJ2-7; 11 bases are shared with TRBD2. The germline V gene encodes CDR1 DFQATT and CDR2 SNEGSKA (reference sequence). After removal of 0 bases from V and 3 bases from J, the junction contained 13 bases not matched to a gene. This CDR3 contains 18 residues. In DNA, the CDR3 is TGCAGTGCTAGAGATGTGGCTTCGGTAGCGGGAGGGAACTACGAGCAGTACTTC. Protein sequence: CSARDVASVAGGNYEQYF.